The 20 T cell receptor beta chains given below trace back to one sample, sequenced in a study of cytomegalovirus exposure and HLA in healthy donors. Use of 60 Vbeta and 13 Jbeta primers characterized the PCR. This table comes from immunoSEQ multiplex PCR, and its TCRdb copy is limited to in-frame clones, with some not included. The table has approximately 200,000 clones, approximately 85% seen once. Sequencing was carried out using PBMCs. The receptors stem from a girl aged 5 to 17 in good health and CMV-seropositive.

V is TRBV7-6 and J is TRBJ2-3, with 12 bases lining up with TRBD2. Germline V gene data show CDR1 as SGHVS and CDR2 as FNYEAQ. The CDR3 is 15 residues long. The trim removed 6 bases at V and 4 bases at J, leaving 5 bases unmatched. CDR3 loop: CASRLLAGGSDTQYF. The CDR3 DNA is TGTGCCAGCAGGCTTCTAGCGGGGGGGTCAGATACGCAGTATTTT.

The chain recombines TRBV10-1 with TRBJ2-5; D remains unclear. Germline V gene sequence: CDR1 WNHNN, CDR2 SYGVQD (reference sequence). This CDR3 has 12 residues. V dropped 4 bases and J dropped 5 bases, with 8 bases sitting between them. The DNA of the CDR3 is TGCGCCAGCAGTGGTAACTTGGAGACCCAGTACTTC. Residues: CASSGNLETQYF.

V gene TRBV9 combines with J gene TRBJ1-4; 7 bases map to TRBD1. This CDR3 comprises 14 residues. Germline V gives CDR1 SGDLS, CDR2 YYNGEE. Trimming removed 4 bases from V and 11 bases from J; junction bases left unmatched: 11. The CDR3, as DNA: TGTGCCAGCAGCCCGCGGGGGGGGGACAGTAAACTGTTTTTT. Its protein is CASSPRGGDSKLFF.

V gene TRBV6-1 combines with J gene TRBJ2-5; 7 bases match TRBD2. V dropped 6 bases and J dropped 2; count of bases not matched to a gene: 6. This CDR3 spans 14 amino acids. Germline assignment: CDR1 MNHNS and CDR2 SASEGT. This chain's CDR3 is CASREGLLQETQYF. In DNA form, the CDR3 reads TGTGCCAGCAGGGAGGGACTACTTCAAGAGACCCAGTACTTC.

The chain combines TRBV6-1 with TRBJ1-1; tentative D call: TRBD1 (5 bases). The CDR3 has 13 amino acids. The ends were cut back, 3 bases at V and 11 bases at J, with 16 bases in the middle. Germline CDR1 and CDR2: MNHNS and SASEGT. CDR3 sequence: CASSENQGGSAFF. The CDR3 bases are TGTGCCAGCAGTGAGAATCAGGGAGGAAGCGCTTTCTTT.

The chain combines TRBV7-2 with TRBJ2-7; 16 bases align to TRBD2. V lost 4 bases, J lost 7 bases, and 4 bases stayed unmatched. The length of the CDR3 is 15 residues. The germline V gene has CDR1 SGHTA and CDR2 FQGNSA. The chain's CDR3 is CASSSGLAGGLEQYF. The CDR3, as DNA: TGTGCCAGCAGCTCGGGACTAGCGGGGGGGCTAGAGCAGTACTTC.

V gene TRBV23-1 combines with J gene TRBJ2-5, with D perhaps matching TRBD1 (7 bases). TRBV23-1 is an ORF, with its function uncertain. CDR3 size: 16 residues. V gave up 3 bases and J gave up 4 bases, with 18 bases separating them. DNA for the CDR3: TGCGCCAGCAGTCATCCGGTTGGAGGGGGCCGAGAGACCCAGTACTTC. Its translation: CASSHPVGGGRETQYF.

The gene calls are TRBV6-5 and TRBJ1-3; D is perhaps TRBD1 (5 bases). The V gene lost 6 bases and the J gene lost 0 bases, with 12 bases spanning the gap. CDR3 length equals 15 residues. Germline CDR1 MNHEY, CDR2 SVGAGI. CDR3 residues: CASSEWGGSGNTIYF. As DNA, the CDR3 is TGTGCCAGCAGCGAGTGGGGGGGCTCTGGAAACACCATATATTTT.

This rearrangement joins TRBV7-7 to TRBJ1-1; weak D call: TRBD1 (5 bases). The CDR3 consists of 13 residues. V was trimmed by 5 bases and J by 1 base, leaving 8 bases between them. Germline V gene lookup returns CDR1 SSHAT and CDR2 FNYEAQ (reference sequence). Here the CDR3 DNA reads TGTGCCAGCAGCAAACAGGAGAACACTGAAGCTTTCTTT. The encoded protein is CASSKQENTEAFF.

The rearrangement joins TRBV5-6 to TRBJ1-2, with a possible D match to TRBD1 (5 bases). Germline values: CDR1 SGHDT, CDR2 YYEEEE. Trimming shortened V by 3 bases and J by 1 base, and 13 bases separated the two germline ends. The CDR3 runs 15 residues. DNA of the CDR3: TGTGCCAGCAGCTCCAGGGTCCTAATTAACTATGGCTACACCTTC. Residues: CASSSRVLINYGYTF.

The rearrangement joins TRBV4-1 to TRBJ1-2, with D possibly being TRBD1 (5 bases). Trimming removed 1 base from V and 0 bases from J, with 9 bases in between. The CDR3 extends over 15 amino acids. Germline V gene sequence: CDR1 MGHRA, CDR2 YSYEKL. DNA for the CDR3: TGCGCCAGCAGCCAAGCCGGGGGAGCTAACTATGGCTACACCTTC. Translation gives CASSQAGGANYGYTF.

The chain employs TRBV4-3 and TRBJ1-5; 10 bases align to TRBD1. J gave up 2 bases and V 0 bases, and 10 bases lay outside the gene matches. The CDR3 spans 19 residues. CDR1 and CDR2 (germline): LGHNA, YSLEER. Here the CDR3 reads CASSQELWTGGRGNQPQHF. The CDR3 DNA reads TGCGCCAGCAGCCAAGAACTATGGACAGGGGGTCGTGGCAATCAGCCCCAGCATTTT.

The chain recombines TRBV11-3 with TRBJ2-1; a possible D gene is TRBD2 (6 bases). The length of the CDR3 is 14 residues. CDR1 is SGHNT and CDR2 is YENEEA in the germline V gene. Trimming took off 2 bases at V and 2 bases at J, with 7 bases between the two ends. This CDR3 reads CASSLRGTYNEQFF. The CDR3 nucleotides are TGTGCCAGCAGCTTACGGGGGACCTACAATGAGCAGTTCTTC.

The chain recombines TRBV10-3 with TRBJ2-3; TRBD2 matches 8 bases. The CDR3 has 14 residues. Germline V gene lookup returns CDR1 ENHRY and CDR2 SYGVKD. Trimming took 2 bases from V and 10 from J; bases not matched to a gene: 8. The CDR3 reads CAISEVTAGASQYF. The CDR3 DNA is TGTGCCATCAGTGAGGTGACAGCGGGGGCTTCGCAGTATTTT.

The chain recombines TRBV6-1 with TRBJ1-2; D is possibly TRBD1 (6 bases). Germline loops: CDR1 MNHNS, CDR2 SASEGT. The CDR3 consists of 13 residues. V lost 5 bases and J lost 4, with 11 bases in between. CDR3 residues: CASSSGAVYGYTF. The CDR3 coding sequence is TGTGCCAGCAGTTCAGGGGCAGTCTATGGCTACACCTTC.

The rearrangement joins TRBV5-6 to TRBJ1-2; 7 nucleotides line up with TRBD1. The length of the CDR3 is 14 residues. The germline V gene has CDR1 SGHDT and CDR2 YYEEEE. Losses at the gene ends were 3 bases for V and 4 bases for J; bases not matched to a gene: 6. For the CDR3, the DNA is TGTGCCAGCAGCTGGCGGGCAGGGGGCTATGGCTACACCTTC. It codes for CASSWRAGGYGYTF. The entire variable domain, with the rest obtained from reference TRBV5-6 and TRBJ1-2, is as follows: DAGVTQSPTHLIKTRGQQVTLRCSPKSGHDTVSWYQQALGQGPQFIFQYYEEEERQRGNFPDRFSGHQFPNYSSELNVNALLLGDSALYLCASSWRAGGYGYTFGSGTRLTVV.

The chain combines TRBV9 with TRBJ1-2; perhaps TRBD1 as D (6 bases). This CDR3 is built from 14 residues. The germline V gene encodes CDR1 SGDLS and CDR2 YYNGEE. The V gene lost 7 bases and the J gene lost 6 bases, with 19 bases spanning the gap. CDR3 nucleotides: TGTGCCAGCTCACAAGCCGGGGGGGCGCATGGCTACACCTTC. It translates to CASSQAGGAHGYTF.

DNA for the CDR3: TGTGCCACCAGCAGATGGACTAGCGGGGGCCTCAGCACAGATACGCAGTATTTT. It encodes CATSRWTSGGLSTDTQYF. V and J are TRBV15 and TRBJ2-3; 13 nucleotides align to TRBD2. The V segment lost 2 bases and the J segment 0 bases; nucleotides outside the gene matches: 5. From germline, CDR1 is LNHNV and CDR2 YYDKDF (reference sequence). The length of the CDR3 is 18 residues.

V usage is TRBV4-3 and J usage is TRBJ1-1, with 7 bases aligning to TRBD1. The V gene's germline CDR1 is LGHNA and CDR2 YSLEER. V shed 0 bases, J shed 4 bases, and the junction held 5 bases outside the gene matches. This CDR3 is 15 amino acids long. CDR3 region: CASSQDRGLATEAFF. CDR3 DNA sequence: TGCGCCAGCAGCCAAGATAGGGGGCTGGCCACTGAAGCTTTCTTT.

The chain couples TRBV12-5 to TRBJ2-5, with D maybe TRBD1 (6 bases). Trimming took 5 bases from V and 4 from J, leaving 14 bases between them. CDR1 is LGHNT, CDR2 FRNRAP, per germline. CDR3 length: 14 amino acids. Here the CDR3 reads CASGRGQSGETQYF. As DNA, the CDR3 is TGTGCTAGTGGTCGTGGACAGTCGGGAGAGACCCAGTACTTC.